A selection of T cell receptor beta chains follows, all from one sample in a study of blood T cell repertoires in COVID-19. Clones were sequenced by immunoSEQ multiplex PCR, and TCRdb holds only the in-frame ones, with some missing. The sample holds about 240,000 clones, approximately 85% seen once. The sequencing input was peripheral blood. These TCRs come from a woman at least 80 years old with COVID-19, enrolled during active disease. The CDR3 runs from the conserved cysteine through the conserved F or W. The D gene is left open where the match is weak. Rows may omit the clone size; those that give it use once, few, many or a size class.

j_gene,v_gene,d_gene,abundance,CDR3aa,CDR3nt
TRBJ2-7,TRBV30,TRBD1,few,CAWSGTQETGPKYF,TGTGCCTGGAGTGGTACCCAAGAGACAGGGCCCAAGTACTTC
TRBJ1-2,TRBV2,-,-,CASKSRGLNYGYTF,TGTGCCAGCAAAAGCCGTGGGCTAAACTATGGCTACACCTTC
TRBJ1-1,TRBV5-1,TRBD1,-,CASMVRQGATEAFF,TGCGCCAGCATGGTGAGGCAGGGGGCGACTGAAGCTTTCTTT
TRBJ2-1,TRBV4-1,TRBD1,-,CASSQAGGTGAYNEQFF,TGCGCCAGCAGCCAAGCGGGCGGGACAGGGGCCTACAATGAGCAGTTCTTC
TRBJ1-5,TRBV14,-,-,CASSQSAVNSNQPQHF,TGTGCCAGCAGCCAATCAGCGGTAAATAGCAATCAGCCCCAGCATTTT
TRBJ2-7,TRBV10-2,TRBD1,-,CASSEIDRGPLGGEQYF,TGCGCCAGCAGTGAGATTGACAGGGGCCCCCTCGGGGGCGAGCAGTACTTC
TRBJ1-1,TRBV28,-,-,CASSYPRDTEAFF,TGTGCCAGCAGCTATCCCCGGGACACTGAAGCTTTCTTT
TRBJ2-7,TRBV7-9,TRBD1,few,CASSLVWAGGPYEQYF,TGTGCCAGCAGCTTAGTCTGGGCAGGGGGCCCCTACGAGCAGTACTTC
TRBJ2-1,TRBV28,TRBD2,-,CAGGRAYNEQFF,TGTGCCGGGGGGAGGGCCTACAATGAGCAGTTCTTC
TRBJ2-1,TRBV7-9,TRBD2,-,CASSSWTSGRVREQFF,TGTGCCAGCAGCTCCTGGACTAGCGGGAGGGTGCGGGAGCAGTTCTTC
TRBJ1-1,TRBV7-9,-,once,CASSRQQGNTEAFF,TGTGCCAGCAGTCGACAGCAAGGAAACACTGAAGCTTTCTTT
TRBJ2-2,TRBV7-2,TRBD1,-,CASSFGDRGSPGELFF,TGTGCCAGCAGCTTTGGGGACAGGGGTTCCCCCGGGGAGCTGTTTTTT
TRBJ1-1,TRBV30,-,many,CAWRANTEAFF,TGTGCCTGGAGGGCCAACACTGAAGCTTTCTTT
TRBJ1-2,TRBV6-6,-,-,CASSYGPANYGYTF,TGTGCCAGCAGTTACGGCCCAGCTAACTATGGCTACACCTTC
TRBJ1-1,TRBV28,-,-,CASRGVVTEAFF,TGTGCCAGCAGAGGGGTGGTCACTGAAGCTTTCTTT
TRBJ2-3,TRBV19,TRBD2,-,CASSTVAGGTDTQYF,TGTGCCAGTAGTACCGTAGCGGGAGGCACAGATACGCAGTATTTT
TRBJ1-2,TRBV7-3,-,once,CASSSGPRGLYGYTF,TGTGCCAGCAGCTCTGGACCGCGGGGGCTGTATGGCTACACCTTC
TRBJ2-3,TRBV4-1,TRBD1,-,CASSPYGQALARTQYF,TGCGCCAGCAGCCCCTATGGACAGGCCCTCGCACGCACGCAGTATTTT
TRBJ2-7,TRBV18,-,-,CASSPPRGGNEQYF,TGTGCCAGCTCACCACCGAGGGGGGGAAACGAGCAGTACTTC
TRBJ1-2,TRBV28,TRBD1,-,CASSSLYRDSDNYGYTF,TGTGCCAGCAGTTCACTATACCGGGACAGCGATAACTATGGCTACACCTTC
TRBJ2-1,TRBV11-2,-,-,CASSNLPDRDNEQFF,TGTGCCAGCAGCAACCTCCCCGACAGAGACAATGAGCAGTTCTTC
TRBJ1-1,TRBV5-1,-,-,CASSFTAGTPEAFF,TGCGCCAGCAGCTTTACGGCAGGGACACCTGAAGCTTTCTTT
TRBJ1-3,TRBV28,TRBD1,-,CASSSPGQGGLSGNTIYF,TGTGCCAGCAGTTCCCCGGGACAGGGGGGTCTCTCTGGAAACACCATATATTTT
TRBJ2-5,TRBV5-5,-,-,CATQRTQETQYF,TGTGCCACCCAGCGGACTCAAGAGACCCAGTACTTC
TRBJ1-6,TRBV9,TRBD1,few,CASSGDSYSPLHF,TGTGCCAGCAGCGGGGACAGCTATTCACCCCTCCACTTT
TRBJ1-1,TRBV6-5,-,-,CASTGDTEAFF,TGTGCCAGCACGGGGGACACTGAAGCTTTCTTT
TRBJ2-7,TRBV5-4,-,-,CASSPRDGSSYEQYF,TGTGCCAGCAGCCCTCGGGACGGGAGCTCCTACGAGCAGTACTTC
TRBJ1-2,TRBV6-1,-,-,CASSDGRYQGYTF,TGTGCCAGCAGTGACGGCAGGTACCAGGGCTACACCTTC
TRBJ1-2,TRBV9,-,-,CASSVELATVHGYTF,TGTGCCAGCAGCGTAGAACTAGCGACTGTTCATGGCTACACCTTC
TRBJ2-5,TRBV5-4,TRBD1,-,CASSPGGTGGAETQYF,TGTGCCAGCAGCCCGGGGGGGACAGGGGGCGCTGAGACCCAGTACTTC
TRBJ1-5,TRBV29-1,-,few,CSVGTGNQPQHF,TGCAGCGTTGGGACTGGCAATCAGCCCCAGCATTTT
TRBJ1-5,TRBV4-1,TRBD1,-,CASSQDRDRGRGQPQHF,TGCGCCAGCAGCCAAGACAGGGACAGGGGACGTGGACAGCCCCAGCATTTT
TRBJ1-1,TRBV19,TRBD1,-,CASTGTANTEAFF,TGTGCCAGTACCGGGACAGCGAACACTGAAGCTTTCTTT
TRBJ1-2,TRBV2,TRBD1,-,CARRTRQGNNYGYTF,TGTGCCAGAAGAACTAGACAGGGCAATAACTATGGCTACACCTTC
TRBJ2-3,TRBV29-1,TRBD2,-,CSVLPLLAVVSTDTQYF,TGCAGCGTTCTGCCCTTACTAGCGGTGGTTAGCACAGATACGCAGTATTTT
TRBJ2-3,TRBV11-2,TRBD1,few,CASSLDRGGLNTQYF,TGTGCCAGCAGCCTGGACAGGGGTGGACTTAATACGCAGTATTTT
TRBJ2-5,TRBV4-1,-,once,CASSQDQGGTQYF,TGCGCCAGCAGCCAAGACCAGGGAGGGACCCAGTACTTC
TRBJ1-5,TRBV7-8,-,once,CASSTRGGSNQPQHF,TGTGCCAGCAGTACCCGGGGTGGGAGCAATCAGCCCCAGCATTTT
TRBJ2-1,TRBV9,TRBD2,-,CASSAGGNTYNEQFF,TGTGCCAGCAGCGCGGGGGGGAACACCTACAATGAGCAGTTCTTC
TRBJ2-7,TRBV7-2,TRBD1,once,CASSPRDSAYEQYF,TGTGCCAGCAGCCCGAGGGACAGCGCCTACGAGCAGTACTTC
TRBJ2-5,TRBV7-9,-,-,CASSLAGAGETQYF,TGTGCCAGCAGCCTGGCGGGGGCGGGGGAGACCCAGTACTTC
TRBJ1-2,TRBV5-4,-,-,CASSSPGHPYGYTF,TGTGCCAGCAGCTCCCCGGGACATCCCTATGGCTACACCTTC
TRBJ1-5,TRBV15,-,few,CATSRWGEAQPQHF,TGTGCCACCAGCAGGTGGGGGGAGGCTCAGCCCCAGCATTTT
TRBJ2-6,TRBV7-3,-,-,CASSLRPALSSGANVLTF,TGTGCCAGCAGCTTGCGCCCCGCTCTTTCCTCTGGGGCCAACGTCCTGACTTTC
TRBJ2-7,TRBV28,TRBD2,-,CASSSPSGSRYEQYF,TGTGCCAGCAGTTCGCCTAGCGGGAGCCGCTACGAGCAGTACTTC
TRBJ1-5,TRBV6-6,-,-,CASTPGDGFGNQPQHF,TGTGCCAGCACCCCGGGGGACGGATTCGGCAATCAGCCCCAGCATTTT
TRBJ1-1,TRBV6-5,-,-,CASSYGGTEAFF,TGTGCCAGCAGTTATGGGGGGACTGAAGCTTTCTTT
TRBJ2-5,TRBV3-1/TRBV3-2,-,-,CATGDQETQYF,TGTGCCACGGGGGACCAAGAGACCCAGTACTTC
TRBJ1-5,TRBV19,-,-,CASMDIYSNQPQHF,TGTGCCAGTATGGACATTTATAGCAATCAGCCCCAGCATTTT
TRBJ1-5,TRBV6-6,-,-,CASSSGWTVGNQPQHF,TGTGCCAGCAGTTCCGGCTGGACAGTTGGCAATCAGCCCCAGCATTTT
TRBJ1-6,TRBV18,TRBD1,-,CASSQSGQGANSPLHF,TGTGCCAGCTCACAATCAGGACAGGGGGCGAATTCACCCCTCCACTTT
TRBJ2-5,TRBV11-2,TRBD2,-,CASSLSGGPGETQYF,TGTGCCAGCAGCTTGTCGGGGGGGCCGGGAGAGACCCAGTACTTC
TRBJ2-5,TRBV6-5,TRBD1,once,CASSSSGTGGETQYF,TGTGCCAGCAGTTCCTCCGGGACAGGAGGGGAGACCCAGTACTTC
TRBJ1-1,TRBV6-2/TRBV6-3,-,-,CASSYGPGYTEAFF,TGTGCCAGCAGTTACGGACCGGGATACACTGAAGCTTTCTTT